This T cell receptor (beta chain) appears in the sequencing data of a study of blood T cells in healthy people across ages. The sample, about 9.7 milliliters of peripheral blood, was drawn from each donor. In this sample, this clonotype turned up a few times. The antigen is not known. Primed by a sample-barcoded 5' primer and a J-beta primer mix, a second PCR proceeded for roughly 7 to 12 cycles. MiXCR, applied by TCRdb to the 5' RACE reads, yields one record per CDR3 protein. The repertoire holds roughly 930,000 distinct CDR3 sequences, approximately 49% seen once, with roughly 13% in the top ten. Study-level points and caveats: Expanded clonotype shifts may have been confounded, as the donors had an unknown CMV status. Naive T cell percentage showed a strong correlation with TCR beta diversity. Significant beta diversity loss was already apparent by age approximately 40, declining roughly linearly.

Trimming took 4 bases from V and 7 from J, leaving 16 bases between them. This CDR3 comprises 13 residues. Germline CDR1 reads SQVTM; CDR2 reads ANQGSEA. V gene TRBV29-1 combines with J gene TRBJ1-2; no clear D. This sequence was found in a man younger than 40 in good health. The source material was blood. The CDR3 bases are TGCAGCGTTGTTATCCGACCCGCGAGTGGCTACACCTTC. This gives the protein CSVVIRPASGYTF.